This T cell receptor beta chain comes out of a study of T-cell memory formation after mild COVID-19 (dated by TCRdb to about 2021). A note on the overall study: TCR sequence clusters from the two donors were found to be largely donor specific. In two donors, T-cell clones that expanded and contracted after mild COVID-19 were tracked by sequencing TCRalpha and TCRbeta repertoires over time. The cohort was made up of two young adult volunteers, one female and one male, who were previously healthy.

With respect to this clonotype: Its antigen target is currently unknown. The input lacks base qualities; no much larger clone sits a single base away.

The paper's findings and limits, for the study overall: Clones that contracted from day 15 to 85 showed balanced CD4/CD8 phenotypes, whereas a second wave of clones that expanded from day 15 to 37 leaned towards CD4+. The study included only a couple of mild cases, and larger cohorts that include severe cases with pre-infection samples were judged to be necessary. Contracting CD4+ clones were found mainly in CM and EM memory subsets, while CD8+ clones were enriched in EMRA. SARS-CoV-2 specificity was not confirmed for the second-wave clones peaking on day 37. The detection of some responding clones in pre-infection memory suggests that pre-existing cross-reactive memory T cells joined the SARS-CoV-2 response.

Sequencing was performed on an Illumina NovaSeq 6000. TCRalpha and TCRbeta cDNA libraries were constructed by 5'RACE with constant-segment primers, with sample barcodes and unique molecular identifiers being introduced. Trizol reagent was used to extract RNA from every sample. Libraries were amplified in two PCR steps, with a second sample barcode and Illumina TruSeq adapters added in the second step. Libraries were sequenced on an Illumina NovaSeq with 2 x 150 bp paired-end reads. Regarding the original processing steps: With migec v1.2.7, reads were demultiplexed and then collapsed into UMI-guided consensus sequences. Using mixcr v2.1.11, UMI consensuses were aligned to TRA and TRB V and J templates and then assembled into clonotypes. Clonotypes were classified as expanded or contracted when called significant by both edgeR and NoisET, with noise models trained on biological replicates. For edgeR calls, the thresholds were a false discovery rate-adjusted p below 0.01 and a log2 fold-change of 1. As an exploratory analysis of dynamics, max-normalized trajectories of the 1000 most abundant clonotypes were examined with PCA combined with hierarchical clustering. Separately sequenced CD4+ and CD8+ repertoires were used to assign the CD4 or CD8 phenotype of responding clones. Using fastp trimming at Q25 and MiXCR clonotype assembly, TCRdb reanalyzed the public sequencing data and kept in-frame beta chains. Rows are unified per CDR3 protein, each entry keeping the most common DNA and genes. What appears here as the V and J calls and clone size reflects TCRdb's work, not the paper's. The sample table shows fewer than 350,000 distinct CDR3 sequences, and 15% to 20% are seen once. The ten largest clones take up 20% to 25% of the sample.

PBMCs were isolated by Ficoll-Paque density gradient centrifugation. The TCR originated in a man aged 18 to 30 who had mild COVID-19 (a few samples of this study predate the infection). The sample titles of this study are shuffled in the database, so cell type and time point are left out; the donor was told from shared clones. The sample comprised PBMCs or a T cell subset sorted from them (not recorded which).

CDR3 region: CASSPPVSRFIYGYTF. In nucleotides, the sequence is TGTGCCAGCAGCCCCCCCGTTTCCAGGTTTATCTATGGCTACACCTTC. This sequence uses TRBV11-2 and TRBJ1-2; the D gene is not confidently resolved. The cysteine opens and the phenylalanine closes a CDR3 of 16 amino acids. Only the CDR3 DNA stays, 48 bases, in frame from base 1. CDR1 and CDR2 were assigned from the germline V gene as SGHAT and FQNNGV. A distance of 20 bases separates the germline ends of V and J, which lose 5 bases and 4 bases respectively.